This TCR beta chain was identified during a study of T-cell memory formation after mild COVID-19. Study results and caveats: CM and EM subsets held most contracting CD4+ clones; EMRA held CD8+ ones. There was no confirmation that second-wave clones peaking on day 37 were SARS-CoV-2 specific. Among clones contracting day 15 to 85, CD4/CD8 was balanced, whereas later expanders leaned CD4+.

This clonotype was observed a few times. The antigen remains unidentified. This CDR3 has 16 residues. The V gene lost 0 bases and the J gene lost 2 bases, with 13 bases spanning the gap. CDR1 and CDR2 (germline): SGHDT, YYEEEE. The 5'RACE method, run with constant-segment primers, produced TCR alpha and TCR beta cDNA libraries (carrying sample barcodes and UMIs). One entry per CDR3 protein, called by TCRdb with MiXCR from the 5' RACE reads. The table has roughly 310,000 distinct CDR3 sequences, approximately 16% seen once. This receptor was taken from a man aged 18 to 30 who had mild COVID-19 (a few samples of this study predate the infection). Cell type and time point are not known. Specimen: PBMCs or a T cell subset sorted from them (not recorded which). This chain uses TRBV5-6 with TRBJ2-3; D is unresolved. The CDR3 region has the DNA TGTGCCAGCAGCTTGGGGTTAGTGCAACCCACAGATACGCAGTATTTT. Translated: CASSLGLVQPTDTQYF.